This T cell receptor beta chain was captured by sequencing in a study of post-analysis software for immune sequencing data. For the study at large: There were relapsing-remitting, secondary progressive and progressive-relapsing multiple sclerosis among the disease courses included.

The CDR3 spans 15 residues. V lost 2 bases, J lost 4 bases, and 12 bases lay in between. Germline CDR1 reads MGHRA; CDR2 reads YSYEKL. Findings and limits, study-wide: The study found TRBV5-6, TRBV5-1 and TRBV20-1 among roughly 5 TRBV segments more frequent in patients than controls.

This clonotype was seen only a few times. Its antigen is as yet unknown. Unique molecular identifiers were present in the TCR beta cDNA libraries. TCRdb itself ran the PCR reads through MiXCR, one entry per CDR3 protein. In the table there are roughly 400,000 distinct CDR3 sequences, roughly 40% of which are singletons. The sequencing sample was made of blood. The chain joins TRBV4-1 to TRBJ2-1; the D gene is possibly TRBD2 (6 bases). This TCR was sampled from a girl aged 2 to 10 with multiple sclerosis. This CDR3 reads CASSQRWGDYNEQFF. CDR3 DNA: TGCGCCAGCAGCCAACGGTGGGGGGATTACAATGAGCAGTTCTTC.